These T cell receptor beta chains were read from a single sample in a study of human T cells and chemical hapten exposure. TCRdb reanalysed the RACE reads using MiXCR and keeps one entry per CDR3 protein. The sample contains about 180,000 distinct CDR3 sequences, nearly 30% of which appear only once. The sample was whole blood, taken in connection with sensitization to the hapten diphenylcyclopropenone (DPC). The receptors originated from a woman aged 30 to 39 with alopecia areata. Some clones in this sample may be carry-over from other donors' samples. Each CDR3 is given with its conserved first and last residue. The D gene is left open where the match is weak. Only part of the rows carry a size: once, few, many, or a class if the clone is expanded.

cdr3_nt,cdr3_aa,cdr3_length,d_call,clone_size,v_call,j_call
TGTGCCAGCAGTTCACTTTCAGACCGCCCGGGCGGTGGCTACACCTTC,CASSSLSDRPGGGYTF,16,-,-,TRBV28,TRBJ1-2
TGTGCCAGCTCCACGCCGCAGGGGGCGCGAGATACGCAGTATTTT,CASSTPQGARDTQYF,15,TRBD1,-,TRBV4-2,TRBJ2-3
TGTGCCAGCAGTTTCAGGGACATCTTCACAGATACGCAGTATTTT,CASSFRDIFTDTQYF,15,-,-,TRBV12-3/TRBV12-4,TRBJ2-3
TGCAGCGTTTATGGATCTAGTCGGTTCTTC,CSVYGSSRFF,10,-,-,TRBV29-1,TRBJ2-1
TGCGCCAGCAGCCACTCAGGAAACAGGGTTGAGCAGTTCTTC,CASSHSGNRVEQFF,14,-,few,TRBV4-1,TRBJ2-1
TGTGCCTGGAGTGCGCAAACTCGGGACACCGGGGAGCTGTTTTTT,CAWSAQTRDTGELFF,15,-,many,TRBV30,TRBJ2-2
TGTGCCAGCAGTCTCAGGGGGCGACCAACCCCCCTAGGCTACACCTTC,CASSLRGRPTPLGYTF,16,TRBD1,-,TRBV6-5,TRBJ1-2
TGCAGCGTTGAAGGCGGGACTAGCCAGAACTCCTACAATGAGCAGTTCTTC,CSVEGGTSQNSYNEQFF,17,TRBD2,many,TRBV29-1,TRBJ2-1
TGCGCCAGCAGCTTGGGCGCCACTCCTACGAGGCAGTACTTC,CASSLGATPTRQYF,14,-,-,TRBV5-1,TRBJ2-7
TGCAGTGCTATATTAGGACTCTTCCTGAACACTGAAGCTTTCTTT,CSAILGLFLNTEAFF,15,-,few,TRBV20-1,TRBJ1-1
TGTGCCAGCAGCTTAGAAGGATACAACAACAATGAGCAGTTCTTC,CASSLEGYNNNEQFF,15,-,few,TRBV7-2,TRBJ2-1
TGCAGTGTCACCCCTGGGACAGGAGTAGCGGACGAGCAGTACTTC,CSVTPGTGVADEQYF,15,TRBD1,-,TRBV20-1,TRBJ2-7
TGTGCCAGCAGTACCGGGACAGGGTCTTCCGGGGAGCTGTTTTTT,CASSTGTGSSGELFF,15,TRBD1,-,TRBV12-3/TRBV12-4,TRBJ2-2
TGTGCCAGCAGCTTCGGCGGATATAATTCACCCCTCCACTTT,CASSFGGYNSPLHF,14,-,few,TRBV7-3,TRBJ1-6
TGTGCCAGCAGCTCGGACGTACAAGAGACCCAGTACTTC,CASSSDVQETQYF,13,-,-,TRBV7-2,TRBJ2-5
TGTGCCAGCAGTGATCCACAGGGGGACTATGGCTACACCTTC,CASSDPQGDYGYTF,14,TRBD1,-,TRBV25-1,TRBJ1-2
TGCGCCAGCAGCAGTGGGACACTCTCTGGAAACACCATATATTTT,CASSSGTLSGNTIYF,15,-,few,TRBV5-1,TRBJ1-3
TGTGCCAGCAGTTTATCTGACAGGGTCGAGAAGACCCAGTACTTC,CASSLSDRVEKTQYF,15,TRBD1,-,TRBV28,TRBJ2-5
TGCAGTGCATTGGGACCGACCTCTAGAAACACCATATATTTT,CSALGPTSRNTIYF,14,-,-,TRBV20-1,TRBJ1-3
TGTGCCAGCAGTGGCAAACAGGGGAACACTGAAGCTTTCTTT,CASSGKQGNTEAFF,14,-,-,TRBV6-1,TRBJ1-1
TGCAGTGCTAGTGGGCCGACTAGCTTAGCCTACGAGCAGTACTTC,CSASGPTSLAYEQYF,15,TRBD2,few,TRBV20-1,TRBJ2-7
TGTGCCAGCACGAGGGGTGGGACCACTAACTATGGCTACACCTTC,CASTRGGTTNYGYTF,15,-,-,TRBV28,TRBJ1-2
TGCAGCGTTGAAGCCCGGGCCAGGGGCGAGCAGTTCTTC,CSVEARARGEQFF,13,-,once,TRBV29-1,TRBJ2-1
TGCAGCGTTGACACTAGCGGGGGAAATGAGCAGTTCTTC,CSVDTSGGNEQFF,13,TRBD2,-,TRBV29-1,TRBJ2-1
TGTGCCAGCAGCTTGGGCGGGGGGGCCGACACCGGGGAGCTGTTTTTT,CASSLGGGADTGELFF,16,TRBD2,few,TRBV7-2,TRBJ2-2
TGTGCCAGCAGTCCTTTCTCGGCGACTAATGAAAAACTGTTTTTT,CASSPFSATNEKLFF,15,-,-,TRBV6-5,TRBJ1-4
TGTGCCAGCAGTCCCCCTGTTCGGACGTATGGCTACACCTTC,CASSPPVRTYGYTF,14,-,few,TRBV28,TRBJ1-2
TGTGCCAGCAGTTTGCGAGCGAACACCGGGGAGCTGTTTTTT,CASSLRANTGELFF,14,-,-,TRBV12-3/TRBV12-4,TRBJ2-2
TGCGCCAGCAGCTTGGGGGTAGCCGATGGCTACACCTTC,CASSLGVADGYTF,13,-,-,TRBV5-1,TRBJ1-2
TGTGCCAGCGGATCGAACACTGAAGCTTTCTTT,CASGSNTEAFF,11,-,few,TRBV9,TRBJ1-1
TGTGCCAGCAGTTTGCGCAGACAAGAGACCCAGTACTTC,CASSLRRQETQYF,13,-,-,TRBV28,TRBJ2-5
TGTGCCAGCAGCCTAAGGACACACTATGGCTACACCTTC,CASSLRTHYGYTF,13,-,-,TRBV28,TRBJ1-2
TGTGCCAGCAGCACCATCTACGAGCAGTACTTC,CASSTIYEQYF,11,-,-,TRBV7-2,TRBJ2-7
TGTGCCAGCAGCCCAGGGGCTAATGAAAAACTGTTTTTT,CASSPGANEKLFF,13,-,many,TRBV7-8,TRBJ1-4
TGCAGTGCTACCCCGTCAGGGTTTGAGCAGTTCTTC,CSATPSGFEQFF,12,-,few,TRBV20-1,TRBJ2-1
TGTGCCAGCAGCCAAGGACTAGCTGGGGGCCTATTCGGAGAGACCCAGTACTTC,CASSQGLAGGLFGETQYF,18,-,-,TRBV3-1,TRBJ2-5
TGTGCCACCAGCAGAGATCTGGGGGCAGGGGAAGCTTTCTTT,CATSRDLGAGEAFF,14,-,-,TRBV15,TRBJ1-1
TGTGCCAGCAGCTTAGATCCAGCGGGAGGGTTAAAGAATGAGCAGTTCTTC,CASSLDPAGGLKNEQFF,17,TRBD2,-,TRBV7-2,TRBJ2-1
TGTGCCAGCAGTCAACAGGGGTTAGAAGCTTTCTTT,CASSQQGLEAFF,12,TRBD1,few,TRBV28,TRBJ1-1
TGCAGCTGGGGGTCCTCGAACACCGGGGAGCTGTTTTTT,CSWGSSNTGELFF,13,-,few,TRBV29-1,TRBJ2-2
TGCAGCGTTGCCAGGGGGCCGGGGCAGTACTTC,CSVARGPGQYF,11,TRBD1,-,TRBV29-1,TRBJ2-7